This T cell receptor beta chain was sequenced during a study of T cells in Graves' hyperthyroidism and ophthalmopathy. As to this clonotype: Its antigen is currently unknown.

PBMCs were obtained from 10 ml fresh peripheral blood. Between the trimmed V and J ends, which lost 5 bases and 0 bases, there was a span of 11 bases. CDR1 is SGHVS, CDR2 FNYEAQ, per germline. The CDR3 consists of 15 residues. General study points: A median around 6 months before onset, the model predicted ophthalmopathy.

It was RNA transcripts that yielded the amplified TCR beta CDR3 regions. The study used the HTBI primer set for a first-round RT-PCR of the TCR CDR3. From the multiplex PCR reads, TCRdb called clonotypes with MiXCR, one entry per CDR3 protein. Of hundreds of thousands of distinct CDR3 sequences in the sample, 18% were seen once. The receptor was isolated from a woman between 45 and 65 years old with Graves' hyperthyroidism that later progressed to Graves' ophthalmopathy. The gene calls are TRBV7-6 and TRBJ1-3; D may be TRBD1 (5 bases). Sequenced material: blood. In DNA form, the CDR3 reads TGTGCCAGCAGCCCCGGGGGGGTCTCTGGAAACACCATATATTTT. This gives the protein CASSPGGVSGNTIYF.